This paragraph covers one TCR beta chain sequence. The entry originates in a study of T cell repertoires in cytomegalovirus infection. TCRdb itself ran the reads through MiXCR, one entry per CDR3 protein. The table lists a few hundred thousand distinct CDR3 sequences, 9.1% of them singletons. V lost 4 bases to trimming and J lost 1 base, with 11 bases between them. Germline V gene data show CDR1 as GTSNPN and CDR2 as SVGIG (reference sequence). CDR3 length: 14 residues. The sequenced material came from PBMCs. The sequence was obtained from a human donor in good health (CMV status not recorded). Some clones in this sample may be carry-over from other donors' samples. This chain connects TRBV30 to TRBJ1-3; D might be TRBD1 (6 bases). The CDR3 bases are TGTGCCTGGAATTCGGGGACATCTGGAAACACCATATATTTT. Protein sequence: CAWNSGTSGNTIYF.